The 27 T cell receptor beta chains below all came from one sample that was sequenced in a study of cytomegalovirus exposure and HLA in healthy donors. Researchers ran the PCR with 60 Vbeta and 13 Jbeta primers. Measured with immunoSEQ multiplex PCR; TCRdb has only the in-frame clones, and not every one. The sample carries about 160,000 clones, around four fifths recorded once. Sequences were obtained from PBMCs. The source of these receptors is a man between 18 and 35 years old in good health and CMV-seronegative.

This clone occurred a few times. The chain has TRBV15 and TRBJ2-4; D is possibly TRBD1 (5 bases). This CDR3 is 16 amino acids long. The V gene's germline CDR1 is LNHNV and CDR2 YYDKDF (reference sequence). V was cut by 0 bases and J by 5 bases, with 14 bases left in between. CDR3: CATSREGGETENIQYF. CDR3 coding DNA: TGTGCCACCAGCAGAGAGGGCGGCGAGACAGAAAACATTCAGTACTTC.

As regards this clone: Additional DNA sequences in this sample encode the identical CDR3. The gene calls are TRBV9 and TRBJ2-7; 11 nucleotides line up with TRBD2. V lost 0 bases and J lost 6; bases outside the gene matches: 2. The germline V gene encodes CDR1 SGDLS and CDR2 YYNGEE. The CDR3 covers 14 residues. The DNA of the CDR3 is TGTGCCAGCAGCGTAGTAGCGGGGGGGGGCGAGCAGTACTTC. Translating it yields CASSVVAGGGEQYF.

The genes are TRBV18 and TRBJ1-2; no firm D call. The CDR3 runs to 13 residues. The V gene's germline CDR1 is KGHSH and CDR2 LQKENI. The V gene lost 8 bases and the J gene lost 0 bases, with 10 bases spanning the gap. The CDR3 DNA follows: TGTGCCAGCCGAGACACCACTAACTATGGCTACACCTTC. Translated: CASRDTTNYGYTF. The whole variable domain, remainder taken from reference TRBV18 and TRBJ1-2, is NAGVMQNPRHLVRRRGQEARLRCSPMKGHSHVYWYRQLPEEGLKFMVYLQKENIIDESGMPKERFSAEFPKEGPSILRIQQVVRGDSAAYFCASRDTTNYGYTFGSGTRLTVV.

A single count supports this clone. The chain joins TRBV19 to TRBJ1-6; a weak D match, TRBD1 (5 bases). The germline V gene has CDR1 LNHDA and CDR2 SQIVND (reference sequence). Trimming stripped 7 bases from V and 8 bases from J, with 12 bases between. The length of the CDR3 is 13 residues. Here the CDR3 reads CASKGRAHSPLHF. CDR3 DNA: TGTGCCAGTAAGGGCAGGGCTCATTCACCCCTCCACTTT.

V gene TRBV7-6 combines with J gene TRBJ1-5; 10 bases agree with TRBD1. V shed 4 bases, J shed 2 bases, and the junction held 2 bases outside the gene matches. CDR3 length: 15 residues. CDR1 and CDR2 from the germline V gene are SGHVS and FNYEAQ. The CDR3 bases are TGTGCCAGCAGCTGGGACAGGGGTGGCAATCAGCCCCAGCATTTT. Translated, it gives CASSWDRGGNQPQHF.

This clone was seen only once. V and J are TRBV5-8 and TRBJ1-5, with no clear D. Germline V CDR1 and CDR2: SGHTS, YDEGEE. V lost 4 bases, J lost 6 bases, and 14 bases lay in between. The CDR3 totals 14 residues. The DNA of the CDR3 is TGTGCCAGCAGCCTTCGGAGGGAATCTCAGCCCCAGCATTTT. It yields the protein CASSLRRESQPQHF.

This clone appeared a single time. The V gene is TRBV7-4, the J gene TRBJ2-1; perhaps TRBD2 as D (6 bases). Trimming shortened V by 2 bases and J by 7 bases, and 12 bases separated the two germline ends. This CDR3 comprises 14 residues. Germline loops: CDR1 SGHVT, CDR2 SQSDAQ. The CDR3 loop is CASSLSSRGNEQFF. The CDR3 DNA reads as TGTGCCAGCAGCTTATCCTCACGGGGGAATGAGCAGTTCTTC.

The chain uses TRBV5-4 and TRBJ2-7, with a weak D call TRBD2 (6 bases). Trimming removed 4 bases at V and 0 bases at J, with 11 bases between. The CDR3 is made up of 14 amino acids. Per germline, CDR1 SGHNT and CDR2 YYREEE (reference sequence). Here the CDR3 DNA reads TGTGCCAGCAGCCCGTCCGGGGGCTCCTACGAGCAGTACTTC. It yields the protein CASSPSGGSYEQYF.

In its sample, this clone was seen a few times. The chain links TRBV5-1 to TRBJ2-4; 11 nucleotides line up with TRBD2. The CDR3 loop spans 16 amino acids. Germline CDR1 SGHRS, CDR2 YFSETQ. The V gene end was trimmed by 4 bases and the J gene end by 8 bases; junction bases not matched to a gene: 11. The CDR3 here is CASSTRLAGSRDIQYF. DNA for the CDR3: TGCGCCAGCAGCACGCGACTAGCGGGGAGTAGGGACATTCAGTACTTC.

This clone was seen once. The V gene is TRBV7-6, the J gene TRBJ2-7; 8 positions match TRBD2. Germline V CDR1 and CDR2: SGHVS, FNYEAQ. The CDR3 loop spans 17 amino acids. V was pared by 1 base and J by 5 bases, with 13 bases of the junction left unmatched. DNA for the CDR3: TGTGCCAGCAGCTTAGGGGCGGGGGTTAGCGGGGTCGACGAGCAGTACTTC. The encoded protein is CASSLGAGVSGVDEQYF.

CDR3 nucleotide sequence: TGTGCCAGCTCCCCGAGCCCCGGGGGAGATACGCAGTATTTT. This gives the protein CASSPSPGGDTQYF. The chain joins TRBV19 to TRBJ2-3; D may be TRBD2 (6 bases). This CDR3 comprises 14 residues. In germline, CDR1 is LNHDA, CDR2 SQIVND (reference sequence). V was cut by 9 bases and J by 5 bases, with 18 bases left in between.

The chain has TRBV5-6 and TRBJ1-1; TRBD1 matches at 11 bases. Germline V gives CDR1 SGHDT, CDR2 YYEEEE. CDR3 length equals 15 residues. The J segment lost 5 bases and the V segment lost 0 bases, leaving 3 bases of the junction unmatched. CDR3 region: CASSLAGTGGTEAFF. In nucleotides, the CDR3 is TGTGCCAGCAGCTTGGCGGGGACAGGGGGAACTGAAGCTTTCTTT.

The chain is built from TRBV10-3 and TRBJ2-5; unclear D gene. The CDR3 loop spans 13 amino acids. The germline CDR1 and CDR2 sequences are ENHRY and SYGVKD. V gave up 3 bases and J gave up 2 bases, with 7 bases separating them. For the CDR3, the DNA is TGTGCCATCAGTGACCCCAGTCAAGAGACCCAGTACTTC. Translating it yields CAISDPSQETQYF.

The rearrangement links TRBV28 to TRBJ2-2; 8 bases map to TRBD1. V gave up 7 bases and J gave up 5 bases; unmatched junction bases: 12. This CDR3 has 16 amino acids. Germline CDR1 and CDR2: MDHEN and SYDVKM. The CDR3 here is CASKGTGPRWTGELFF. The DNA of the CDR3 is TGTGCCAGCAAAGGGACAGGCCCTAGGTGGACCGGGGAGCTGTTTTTT.

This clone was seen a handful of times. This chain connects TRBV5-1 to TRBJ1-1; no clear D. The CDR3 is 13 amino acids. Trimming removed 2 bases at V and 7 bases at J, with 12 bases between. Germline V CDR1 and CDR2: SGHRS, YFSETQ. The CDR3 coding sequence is TGCGCCAGCAGCTTTGGCCGGGTAGGTGAAGCTTTCTTT. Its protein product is CASSFGRVGEAFF.

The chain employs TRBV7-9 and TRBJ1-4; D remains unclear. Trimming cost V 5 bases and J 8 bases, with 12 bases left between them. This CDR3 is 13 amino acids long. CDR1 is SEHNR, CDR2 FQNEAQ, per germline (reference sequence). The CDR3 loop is CASSPGGEEKLFF. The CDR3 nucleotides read TGTGCCAGCAGCCCTGGCGGGGAGGAAAAACTGTTTTTT.

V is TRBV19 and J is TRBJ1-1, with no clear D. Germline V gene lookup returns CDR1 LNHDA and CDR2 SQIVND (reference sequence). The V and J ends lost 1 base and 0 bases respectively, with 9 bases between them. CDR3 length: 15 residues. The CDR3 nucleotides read TGTGCCAGTAGTATAGGTCTGGCTCTGAACACTGAAGCTTTCTTT. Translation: CASSIGLALNTEAFF.

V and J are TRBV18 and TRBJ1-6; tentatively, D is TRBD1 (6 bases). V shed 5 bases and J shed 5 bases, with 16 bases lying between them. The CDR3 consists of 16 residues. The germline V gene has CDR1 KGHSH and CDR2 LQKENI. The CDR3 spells CASSGTRGGNNSPLHF. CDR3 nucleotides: TGTGCCAGCTCAGGGACACGGGGAGGGAATAATTCACCCCTCCACTTT.

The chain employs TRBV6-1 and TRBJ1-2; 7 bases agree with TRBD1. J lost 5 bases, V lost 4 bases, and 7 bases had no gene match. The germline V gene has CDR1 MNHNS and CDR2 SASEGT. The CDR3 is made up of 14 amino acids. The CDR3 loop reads CASSGPGTEYGYTF. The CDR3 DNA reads TGTGCCAGCAGTGGCCCCGGGACAGAGTATGGCTACACCTTC.

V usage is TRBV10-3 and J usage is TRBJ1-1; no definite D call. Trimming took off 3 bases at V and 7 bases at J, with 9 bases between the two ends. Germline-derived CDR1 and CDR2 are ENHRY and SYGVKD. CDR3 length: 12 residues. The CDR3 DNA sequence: TGTGCCATCAGTGAACGGGAAGGTGAAGCTTTCTTT. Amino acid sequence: CAISEREGEAFF.

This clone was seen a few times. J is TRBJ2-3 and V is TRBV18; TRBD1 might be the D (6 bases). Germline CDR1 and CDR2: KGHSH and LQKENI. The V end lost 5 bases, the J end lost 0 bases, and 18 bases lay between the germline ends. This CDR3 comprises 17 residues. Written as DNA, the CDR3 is TGTGCCAGCTCATCTTATCCCGGGACAACTAGCACAGATACGCAGTATTTT. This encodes CASSSYPGTTSTDTQYF.

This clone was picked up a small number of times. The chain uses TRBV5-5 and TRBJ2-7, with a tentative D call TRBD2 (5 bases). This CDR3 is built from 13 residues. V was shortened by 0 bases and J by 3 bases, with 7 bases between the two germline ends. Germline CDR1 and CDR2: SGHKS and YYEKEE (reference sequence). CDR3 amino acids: CASSLVGGYEQYF. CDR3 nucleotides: TGTGCCAGCAGCTTGGTTGGAGGCTACGAGCAGTACTTC. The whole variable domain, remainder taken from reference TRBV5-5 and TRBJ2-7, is DAGVTQSPTHLIKTRGQQVTLRCSPISGHKSVSWYQQVLGQGPQFIFQYYEKEERGRGNFPDRFSARQFPNYSSELNVNALLLGDSALYLCASSLVGGYEQYFGPGTRLTVT.

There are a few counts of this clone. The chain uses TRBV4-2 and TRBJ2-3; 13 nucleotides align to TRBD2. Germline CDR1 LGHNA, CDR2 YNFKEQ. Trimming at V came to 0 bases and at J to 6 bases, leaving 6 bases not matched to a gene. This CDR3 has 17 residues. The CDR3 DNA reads TGTGCCAGCAGCCAAGATGGGGGACTAGCGGGGTCGGATACGCAGTATTTT. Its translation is CASSQDGGLAGSDTQYF.

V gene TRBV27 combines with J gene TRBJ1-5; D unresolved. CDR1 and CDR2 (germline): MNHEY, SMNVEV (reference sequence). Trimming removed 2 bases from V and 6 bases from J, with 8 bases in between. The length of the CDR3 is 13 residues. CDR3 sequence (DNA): TGTGCCAGCAGTTTAGGGCCCTTTCAGCCCCAGCATTTT. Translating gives CASSLGPFQPQHF.

CDR3 loop: CAAGATPGELFF. CDR3 bases: TGTGCCGCGGGGGCGACGCCCGGGGAGCTGTTTTTT. The V and J genes are TRBV9 and TRBJ2-2, with D possibly TRBD2 on 7 matching bases. The CDR3 covers 12 residues. Trimming shortened V by 10 bases and J by 6 bases, and 13 bases separated the two germline ends. Germline CDR1 and CDR2: SGDLS and YYNGEE.

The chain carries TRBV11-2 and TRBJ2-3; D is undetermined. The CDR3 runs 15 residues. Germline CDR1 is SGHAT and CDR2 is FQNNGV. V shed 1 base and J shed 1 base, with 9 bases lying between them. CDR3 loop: CASSLVYYRTDTQYF. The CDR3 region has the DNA TGTGCCAGCAGCTTAGTGTACTACCGCACAGATACGCAGTATTTT. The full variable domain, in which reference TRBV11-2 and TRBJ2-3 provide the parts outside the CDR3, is EAGVAQSPRYKIIEKRQSVAFWCNPISGHATLYWYQQILGQGPKLLIQFQNNGVVDDSQLPKDRFSAERLKGVDSTLKIQPAKLEDSAVYLCASSLVYYRTDTQYFGPGTRLTVL.

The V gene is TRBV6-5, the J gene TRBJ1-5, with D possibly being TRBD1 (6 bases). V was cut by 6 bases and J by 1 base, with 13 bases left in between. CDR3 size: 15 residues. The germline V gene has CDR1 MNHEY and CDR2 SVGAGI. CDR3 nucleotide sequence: TGTGCCAGCAGCCGAATCAGGGGAAGCAATCAGCCCCAGCATTTT. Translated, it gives CASSRIRGSNQPQHF.